The rows below give T cell receptor beta chains drawn from one sample of a study of shared clonotypes between healthy human individuals. TCRdb's table, derived via immunoSEQ multiplex PCR, lists solely in-frame clones and lacks some. The sample lists about 2.4 million clones, 93% occurring once. Sample: naive CD4+ T cells from PBMCs. Receptor source: a man between 18 and 35 years old in good health. Some clones in this sample may be carry-over from other donors' samples. The CDR3 runs from the conserved cysteine through the conserved F or W. A D gene is named only where the DNA matches it firmly. Clone size is shown for a subset of rows, as once, few, many or a class of expanded clone.

CDR3nt: TGTGCCAGCAGTTACTCCGCCGGAGGGTATGGCTACACCTTC; CDR3aa: CASSYSAGGYGYTF; j_gene: TRBJ1-2; d_gene: -; v_gene: TRBV6-5; abundance: -; len: 14
CDR3nt: TGTGCCAGCAGGGAGGGAACTAATGAAAAACTGTTTTTT; CDR3aa: CASREGTNEKLFF; j_gene: TRBJ1-4; d_gene: -; v_gene: TRBV2; abundance: -; len: 13
CDR3nt: TGTGCCAGCAGTTCGGCCGGGGGGACAGGGGGTTTGGACGAGCAGTACTTC; CDR3aa: CASSSAGGTGGLDEQYF; j_gene: TRBJ2-7; d_gene: TRBD1; v_gene: TRBV28; abundance: -; len: 17
CDR3nt: TGTGCCAGCAGTATCACGGACAGGGGGAACACTGAAGCTTTCTTT; CDR3aa: CASSITDRGNTEAFF; j_gene: TRBJ1-1; d_gene: TRBD1; v_gene: TRBV7-2; abundance: -; len: 15
CDR3nt: TGTGCCAGCAGCGCCCGGGCTGAAGCTTTCTTT; CDR3aa: CASSARAEAFF; j_gene: TRBJ1-1; d_gene: -; v_gene: TRBV7-2; abundance: -; len: 11
CDR3nt: TGTGCCAGCAGCTTGGCCAGTAATGAAAAACTGTTTTTT; CDR3aa: CASSLASNEKLFF; j_gene: TRBJ1-4; d_gene: -; v_gene: TRBV5-5; abundance: -; len: 13
CDR3nt: TGTGCCAGCAGTTTACTCGGGACCGGGGCTTTCTCCTACGAGCAGTACTTC; CDR3aa: CASSLLGTGAFSYEQYF; j_gene: TRBJ2-7; d_gene: -; v_gene: TRBV27; abundance: -; len: 17
CDR3nt: TGTGCCAGCAGTAAAGGGGGCCGCGAAGCTTTCTTT; CDR3aa: CASSKGGREAFF; j_gene: TRBJ1-1; d_gene: TRBD1; v_gene: TRBV28; abundance: -; len: 12
CDR3nt: TGTGCCACCAGCAGCCAGTCGACAGGAAGGCATGAAAAACTGTTTTTT; CDR3aa: CATSSQSTGRHEKLFF; j_gene: TRBJ1-4; d_gene: -; v_gene: TRBV15; abundance: -; len: 16
CDR3nt: TGTGCCAGCAGTTTTAGCGCTCGCGGGGGAACTAATGAAAAACTGTTTTTT; CDR3aa: CASSFSARGGTNEKLFF; j_gene: TRBJ1-4; d_gene: -; v_gene: TRBV27; abundance: -; len: 17
CDR3nt: TGTGCCAGCAGCTTAGGAGCTTACCTACAGGGATTAGAGACCCAGTACTTC; CDR3aa: CASSLGAYLQGLETQYF; j_gene: TRBJ2-5; d_gene: -; v_gene: TRBV7-9; abundance: once; len: 17
CDR3nt: TGCGCCAGCAGCCAAGTGGGGGCGCCACAAGAGACCCAGTACTTC; CDR3aa: CASSQVGAPQETQYF; j_gene: TRBJ2-5; d_gene: -; v_gene: TRBV4-1; abundance: -; len: 15
CDR3nt: TGCGCCAGCAGCTTGGTAGGGACACCTTACGAGCAGTACTTC; CDR3aa: CASSLVGTPYEQYF; j_gene: TRBJ2-7; d_gene: -; v_gene: TRBV5-1; abundance: -; len: 14
CDR3nt: TGCGCCAGCAGCTTGGTGGCTAGAAACTACGAGCAGTACTTC; CDR3aa: CASSLVARNYEQYF; j_gene: TRBJ2-7; d_gene: -; v_gene: TRBV5-1; abundance: -; len: 14
CDR3nt: TGTGCTAGTCTCCCCCCCGTCGGGCGGAGGGAAAAAGAGACCCAGTACTTC; CDR3aa: CASLPPVGRREKETQYF; j_gene: TRBJ2-5; d_gene: -; v_gene: TRBV2; abundance: -; len: 17
CDR3nt: TGCGCCAGCAGCCCTCGCCAATGGGCCAATGAGCAGTTCTTC; CDR3aa: CASSPRQWANEQFF; j_gene: TRBJ2-1; d_gene: -; v_gene: TRBV5-1; abundance: -; len: 14
CDR3nt: TGTGCCACCAGCAGAGGGTTCTACGAGCAGTACTTC; CDR3aa: CATSRGFYEQYF; j_gene: TRBJ2-7; d_gene: -; v_gene: TRBV15; abundance: -; len: 12
CDR3nt: TGTGCCAGTAGTATTTGGGGCCGTAATCAGCCCCAGCATTTT; CDR3aa: CASSIWGRNQPQHF; j_gene: TRBJ1-5; d_gene: -; v_gene: TRBV19; abundance: -; len: 14
CDR3nt: TGTGCCAGCAGCTTTGAACAGATCGGGAGTTACGATGAGCAGTTCTTC; CDR3aa: CASSFEQIGSYDEQFF; j_gene: TRBJ2-1; d_gene: -; v_gene: TRBV5-8; abundance: -; len: 16
CDR3nt: TGCGCCAGCAGCCACACCGCGGCTAGCGGGAAGATCGCGAACACCGGGGAGCTGTTTTTT; CDR3aa: CASSHTAASGKIANTGELFF; j_gene: TRBJ2-2; d_gene: TRBD2; v_gene: TRBV4-3; abundance: -; len: 20
CDR3nt: TGCGCCAGCACCATGACGGTGGGGAACACTGAAGCTTTCTTT; CDR3aa: CASTMTVGNTEAFF; j_gene: TRBJ1-1; d_gene: -; v_gene: TRBV5-1; abundance: once; len: 14
CDR3nt: TGTGCCTGGAATCGTGGCGGACGGTATGGCTACACCTTC; CDR3aa: CAWNRGGRYGYTF; j_gene: TRBJ1-2; d_gene: -; v_gene: TRBV30; abundance: -; len: 13
CDR3nt: TGCGCCAGCAGCTTGGAACAGGCAGTGGATGAGCAGTTCTTC; CDR3aa: CASSLEQAVDEQFF; j_gene: TRBJ2-1; d_gene: -; v_gene: TRBV5-1; abundance: once; len: 14
CDR3nt: TGTGCCAGCAGCTTAGAGGAAGAGCAGTACTTC; CDR3aa: CASSLEEEQYF; j_gene: TRBJ2-7; d_gene: -; v_gene: TRBV7-9; abundance: -; len: 11
CDR3nt: TGTGCCAGCTCACCTTTAGTTCGGGGAACCACAGATACGCAGTATTTT; CDR3aa: CASSPLVRGTTDTQYF; j_gene: TRBJ2-3; d_gene: -; v_gene: TRBV18; abundance: once; len: 16
CDR3nt: TGTGCTAGTGGTACCTCAGGGAACACCGGGGAGCTGTTTTTT; CDR3aa: CASGTSGNTGELFF; j_gene: TRBJ2-2; d_gene: -; v_gene: TRBV12-5; abundance: -; len: 14
CDR3nt: TGTGCCAGCAGCTTTATACTGCCTGACAATGAGCAGTTCTTC; CDR3aa: CASSFILPDNEQFF; j_gene: TRBJ2-1; d_gene: -; v_gene: TRBV7-8; abundance: -; len: 14
CDR3nt: TGTGCCAGCAGTCAGGGGCAGAACACTGAAGCTTTCTTT; CDR3aa: CASSQGQNTEAFF; j_gene: TRBJ1-1; d_gene: -; v_gene: TRBV7-9; abundance: -; len: 13
CDR3nt: TGCGCCAGCAGACAAACAGGGGACTTAGGGGATGAGCAGTTCTTC; CDR3aa: CASRQTGDLGDEQFF; j_gene: TRBJ2-1; d_gene: -; v_gene: TRBV5-1; abundance: -; len: 15
CDR3nt: TGTGCCAGCAGTTTTGGGGGTGAAAAACTGTTTTTT; CDR3aa: CASSFGGEKLFF; j_gene: TRBJ1-4; d_gene: -; v_gene: TRBV28; abundance: -; len: 12